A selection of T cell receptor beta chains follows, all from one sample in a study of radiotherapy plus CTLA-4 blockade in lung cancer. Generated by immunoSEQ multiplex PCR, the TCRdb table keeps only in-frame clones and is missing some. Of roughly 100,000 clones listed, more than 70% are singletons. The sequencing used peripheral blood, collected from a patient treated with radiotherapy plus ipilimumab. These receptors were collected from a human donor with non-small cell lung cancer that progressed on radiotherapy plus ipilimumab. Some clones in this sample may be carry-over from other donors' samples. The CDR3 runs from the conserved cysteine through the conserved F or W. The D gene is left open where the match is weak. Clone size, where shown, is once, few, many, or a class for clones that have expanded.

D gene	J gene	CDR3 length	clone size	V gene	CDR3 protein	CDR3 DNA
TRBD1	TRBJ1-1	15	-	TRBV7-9	CASSPQRGLVREAFF	TGTGCCAGCAGCCCCCAAAGGGGGCTAGTTCGTGAAGCTTTCTTT
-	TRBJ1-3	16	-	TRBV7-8	CASSPRTDTSGNTIYF	TGTGCCAGCAGCCCACGGACAGATACCTCTGGAAACACCATATATTTT
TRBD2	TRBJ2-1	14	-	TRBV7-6	CASKAGPGHNEQFF	TGTGCCAGCAAAGCGGGGCCGGGCCACAATGAGCAGTTCTTC
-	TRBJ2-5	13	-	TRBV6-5	CASRLSGEETQYF	TGTGCCAGCAGGCTCTCCGGAGAAGAGACCCAGTACTTC
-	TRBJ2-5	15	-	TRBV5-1	CASSPYTSFQETQYF	TGCGCCAGCAGCCCCTACACGAGCTTCCAAGAGACCCAGTACTTC
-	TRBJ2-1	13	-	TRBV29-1	CSGIDYTYNEQFF	TGCAGCGGAATAGACTATACCTACAATGAGCAGTTCTTC
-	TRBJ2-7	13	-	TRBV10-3	CAISDQASYEQYF	TGTGCCATCAGTGACCAGGCTTCCTACGAGCAGTACTTC
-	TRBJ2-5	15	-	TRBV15	CATSRGSQKEGTQYF	TGTGCCACCAGCAGAGGGTCGCAGAAGGAAGGGACCCAGTACTTC
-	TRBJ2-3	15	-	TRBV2	CASISGQPSTDTQYF	TGTGCCAGCATCAGTGGCCAGCCAAGCACAGATACGCAGTATTTT
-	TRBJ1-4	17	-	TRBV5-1	CASSLRSPGTTNEKLFF	TGCGCCAGCAGCTTGAGGTCTCCCGGTACAACTAATGAAAAACTGTTTTTT
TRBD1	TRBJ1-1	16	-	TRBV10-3	CAISELMTGTNTEAFF	TGTGCCATCAGTGAGTTGATGACAGGGACGAACACTGAAGCTTTCTTT
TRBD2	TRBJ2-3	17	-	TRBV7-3	CASSLRGGLLNTDTQYF	TGTGCCAGCAGCTTACGCGGGGGGCTACTTAACACAGATACGCAGTATTTT
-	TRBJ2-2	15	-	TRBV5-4	CASSLATVFNGELFF	TGTGCCAGCAGCTTGGCGACTGTTTTCAACGGGGAGCTGTTTTTT
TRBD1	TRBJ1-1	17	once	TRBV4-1	CASSQDRFGQGGTEAFF	TGCGCCAGCAGCCAAGATAGGTTCGGACAGGGGGGCACTGAAGCTTTCTTT
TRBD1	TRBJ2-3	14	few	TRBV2	CASSRQGAIDTQYF	TGTGCCAGCAGTAGACAGGGGGCGATAGATACGCAGTATTTT
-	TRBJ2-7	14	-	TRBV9	CASSPRTYSDEQYF	TGTGCCAGCAGCCCTCGGACATATAGCGACGAGCAGTACTTC
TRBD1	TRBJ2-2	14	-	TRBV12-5	CASGRSGGTGELFF	TGTGCTAGTGGGCGCTCAGGGGGCACCGGGGAGCTGTTTTTT
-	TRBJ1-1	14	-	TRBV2	CASSQIKVGTEAFF	TGTGCCAGCAGTCAAATTAAGGTAGGAACTGAAGCTTTCTTT
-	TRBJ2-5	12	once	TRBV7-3	CASSFFGETQYF	TGTGCCAGCAGCTTTTTCGGAGAGACCCAGTACTTC
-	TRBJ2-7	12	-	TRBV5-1	CASSLSGREQYF	TGCGCCAGCAGCTTGTCTGGTCGCGAGCAGTACTTC
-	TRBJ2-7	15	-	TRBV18	CASSNLGGAAYEQYF	TGTGCCAGCTCAAACCTTGGGGGGGCCGCCTACGAGCAGTACTTC
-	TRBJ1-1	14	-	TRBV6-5	CASSYSNRDTEAFF	TGTGCCAGCAGTTACTCGAACAGGGACACTGAAGCTTTCTTT
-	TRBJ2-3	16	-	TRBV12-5	CASGQKLDASTDTQYF	TGTGCTAGTGGTCAAAAACTAGACGCAAGCACAGATACGCAGTATTTT
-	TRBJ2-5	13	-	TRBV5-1	CASTRESQETQYF	TGCGCCAGCACCCGGGAGTCCCAAGAGACCCAGTACTTC
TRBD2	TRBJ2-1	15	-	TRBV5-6	CASSPRGGTYNEQFF	TGTGCCAGCAGTCCTCGGGGGGGAACCTACAATGAGCAGTTCTTC
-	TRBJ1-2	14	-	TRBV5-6	CASSLYKGPYGYTF	TGTGCCAGCAGCTTGTATAAGGGCCCTTATGGCTACACCTTC
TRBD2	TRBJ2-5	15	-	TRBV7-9	CASSPGAGGQETQYF	TGTGCCAGCAGCCCAGGGGCGGGGGGGCAGGAGACCCAGTACTTC
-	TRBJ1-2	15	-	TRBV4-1	CASSQGGASPYGYTF	TGCGCCAGCAGCCAAGGTGGGGCCTCGCCCTATGGCTACACCTTC
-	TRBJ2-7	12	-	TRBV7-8	CASSLAPYEQYF	TGTGCCAGCAGCTTAGCCCCGTACGAGCAGTACTTC
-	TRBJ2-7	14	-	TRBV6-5	CASSLRDTSYEQYF	TGTGCCAGCAGCCTACGGGACACCTCCTACGAGCAGTACTTC
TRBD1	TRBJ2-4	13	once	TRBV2	CASRPSGGYIQYF	TGTGCCAGCAGACCCTCAGGGGGTTACATTCAGTACTTC
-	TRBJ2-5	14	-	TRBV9	CASSVRGSAETQYF	TGTGCCAGCAGCGTCCGGGGGTCGGCAGAGACCCAGTACTTC
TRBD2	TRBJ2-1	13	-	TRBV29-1	CSVTSGSYNEQFF	TGCAGCGTGACTAGCGGGAGCTACAATGAGCAGTTCTTC
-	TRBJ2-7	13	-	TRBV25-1	CASSPNHWYEQYF	TGTGCCAGCAGTCCCAACCACTGGTACGAGCAGTACTTC
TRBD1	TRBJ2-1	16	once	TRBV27	CASSSSHRGPYNEQFF	TGTGCCAGCAGTTCCTCGCACAGGGGGCCCTACAATGAGCAGTTCTTC
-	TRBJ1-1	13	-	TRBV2	CASKIQMNTEAFF	TGTGCCAGCAAGATTCAAATGAACACTGAAGCTTTCTTT
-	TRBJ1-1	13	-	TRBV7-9	CASSIRERTEAFF	TGTGCCAGCAGCATCAGGGAGAGGACTGAAGCTTTCTTT
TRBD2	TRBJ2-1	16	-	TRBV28	CATYSPGGPRYNEQFF	TGTGCCACCTACTCACCGGGGGGGCCACGGTACAATGAGCAGTTCTTC
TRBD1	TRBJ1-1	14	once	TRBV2	CASRGQGGGTEAFF	TGTGCCAGCAGGGGACAGGGAGGGGGCACTGAAGCTTTCTTT
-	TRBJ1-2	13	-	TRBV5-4	CASSFMDGYGYTF	TGTGCCAGCAGCTTCATGGACGGCTATGGCTACACCTTC
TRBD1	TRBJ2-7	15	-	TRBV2	CANHRDRGVSYEQYF	TGTGCCAACCACAGAGACAGGGGGGTTTCCTACGAGCAGTACTTC
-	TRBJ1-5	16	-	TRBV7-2	CASSPRQTNSNQPQHF	TGTGCCAGCAGCCCCCGACAGACTAATAGCAATCAGCCCCAGCATTTT
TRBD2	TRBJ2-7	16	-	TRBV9	CASSVGGRRGDYEQYF	TGTGCCAGCAGCGTAGGAGGTAGACGGGGGGACTACGAGCAGTACTTC
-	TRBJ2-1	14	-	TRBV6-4	CASSVNLEYNEQFF	TGTGCCAGCAGTGTGAACCTAGAATACAATGAGCAGTTCTTC